The rows below give T cell receptor beta chains drawn from one sample of a study of T cells expressing NK-cell markers. TCRdb reprocessed the 5' RACE reads, keeping one entry per CDR3 protein, no DNA. The sample table sets out 150,000 to 170,000 distinct CDR3 sequences. Specimen: blood T cells: a sorted CD56 or NKG2C T cell subset, CD4+ or CD8+ T cells, or bulk PBMC T cells (not recorded which). The receptors were gathered from a woman aged 45-65 years in good health. Both conserved end residues are part of each CDR3. Each record gives: V gene, J gene, CDR3 protein.

TRBV24-1,TRBJ2-2,CATRQGIGELFF
TRBV7-9,TRBJ2-1,CASSPRTSGRYEQFF
TRBV29-1,TRBJ2-1,CSVEDPGRREQFF
TRBV28,TRBJ2-3,CASSYGQGGSTDTQYF
TRBV4-1,TRBJ1-1,CASSPDSLAEAFF
TRBV27,TRBJ2-7,CASSLWSGSSGEQYF
TRBV30,TRBJ1-1,CAWDISREAFF
TRBV10-1,TRBJ2-1,CASSEGGLYSEQFF
TRBV15,TRBJ2-7,CATSSLPIGGYEQYF
TRBV14,TRBJ1-2,CASSQETDHQANYGYTF